This T cell receptor beta chain was captured in a study of T cells in Graves' hyperthyroidism and ophthalmopathy. This clonotype was counted at least ten times. Its antigen is still unknown. Notes on the study in general: Model predictions of ophthalmopathy came a median approximately 6.5 months before onset. In the blood, most expanded thyroid clonotypes above 0.001 appeared as well.

The TCR beta CDR3 regions underwent amplification using RNA transcripts as the source. In the first-round RT-PCR of the TCR CDR3, the HTBI primer set was used. One entry per CDR3 protein, called by TCRdb with MiXCR from the multiplex PCR reads. The sample shows about 250,000 distinct CDR3 sequences, more than 20% of them seen only once. This sequence originates from a woman in her thirties or forties with Graves' ophthalmopathy. The sample taken for sequencing was blood.

The CDR3 nucleotides read TGTGCCAGCAAACTGGAAGCGGACACTGAAGCTTTCTTT. This sequence encodes CASKLEADTEAFF. V is TRBV6-5 and J is TRBJ1-1; D is unresolved. V gave up 7 bases and J gave up 3 bases, with 12 bases separating them. The CDR3 is 13 residues long. CDR1 MNHEY and CDR2 SVGAGI come from the germline V gene.